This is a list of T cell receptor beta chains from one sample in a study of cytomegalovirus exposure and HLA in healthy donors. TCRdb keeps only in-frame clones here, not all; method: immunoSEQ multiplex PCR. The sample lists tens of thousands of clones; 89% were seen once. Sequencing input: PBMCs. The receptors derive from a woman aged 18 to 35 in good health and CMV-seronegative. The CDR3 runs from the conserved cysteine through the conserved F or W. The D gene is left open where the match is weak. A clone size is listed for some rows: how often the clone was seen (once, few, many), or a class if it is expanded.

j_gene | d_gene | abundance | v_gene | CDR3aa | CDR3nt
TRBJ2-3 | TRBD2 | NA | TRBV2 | CASSHSSGSGKDTQYF | TGTGCCAGCAGCCATTCTAGCGGGAGTGGAAAAGATACGCAGTATTTT
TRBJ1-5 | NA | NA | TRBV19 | CASSRGSTQPQHF | TGTGCCAGTAGTAGAGGGAGTACTCAGCCCCAGCATTTT
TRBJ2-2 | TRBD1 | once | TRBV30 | CARRGTGGTGELFF | TGTGCCCGGAGGGGGACAGGGGGCACCGGGGAGCTGTTTTTT
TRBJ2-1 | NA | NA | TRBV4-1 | CASSRDNEQFF | TGCGCCAGCAGCAGAGACAATGAGCAGTTCTTC
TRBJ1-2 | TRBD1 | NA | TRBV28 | CASSLLIGGGGGYTF | TGTGCCAGCAGTTTACTCATTGGAGGGGGCGGTGGCTACACCTTC
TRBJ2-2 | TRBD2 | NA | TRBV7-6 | CASSAGLREISGELFF | TGTGCCAGCAGTGCAGGCTTGCGGGAGATATCCGGGGAGCTGTTTTTT
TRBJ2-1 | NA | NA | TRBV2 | CASSFRVEQFF | TGTGCCAGCAGTTTCCGGGTTGAGCAGTTCTTC
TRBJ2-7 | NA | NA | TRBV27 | CASSLSAFAEQYF | TGTGCCAGCAGTTTATCGGCTTTTGCCGAGCAGTACTTC
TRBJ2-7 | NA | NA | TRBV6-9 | CASRLPRVSSTPHEQYF | TGTGCCAGCAGACTCCCACGGGTTTCGTCCACACCGCACGAGCAGTACTTC
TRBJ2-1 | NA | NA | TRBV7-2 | CASSRSSNSHNEQFF | TGTGCCAGCAGCCGCTCTAGCAACTCTCACAATGAGCAGTTCTTC
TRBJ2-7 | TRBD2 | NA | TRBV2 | CASSGVAGGYEQYF | TGTGCCAGCAGTGGCGTAGCGGGAGGCTACGAGCAGTACTTC
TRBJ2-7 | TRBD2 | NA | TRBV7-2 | CASSPTTSGGTYEQYF | TGTGCCAGCAGCCCGACGACTAGCGGGGGGACCTACGAGCAGTACTTC
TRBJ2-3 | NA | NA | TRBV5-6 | CASSLGAGSGTDTQYF | TGTGCCAGCAGCTTGGGGGCGGGATCGGGGACAGATACGCAGTATTTT
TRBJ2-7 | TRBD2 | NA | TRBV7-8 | CASSPLGLAGGTTYEQYF | TGTGCCAGCAGCCCCCTTGGACTAGCGGGGGGGACCACCTACGAGCAGTACTTC
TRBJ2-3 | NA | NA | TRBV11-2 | CASSLIGGVADTQYF | TGTGCCAGCAGCTTGATCGGGGGAGTAGCAGATACGCAGTATTTT
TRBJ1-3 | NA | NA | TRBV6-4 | CASSDPRSSGNTIYF | TGTGCCAGCAGTGACCCTCGGAGCTCTGGAAACACCATATATTTT
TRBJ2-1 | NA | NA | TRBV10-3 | CAISDNVERYNEQFF | TGTGCCATCAGTGATAACGTAGAACGCTACAATGAGCAGTTCTTC
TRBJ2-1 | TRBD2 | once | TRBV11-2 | CASSLPSGTSGGRGQFF | TGTGCCAGCAGCTTACCTTCCGGGACTAGCGGGGGAAGGGGGCAGTTCTTC
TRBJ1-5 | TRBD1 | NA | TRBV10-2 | CASYSGTGPYSNQPQHF | TGCGCCAGTTACTCCGGGACAGGGCCTTATAGCAATCAGCCCCAGCATTTT
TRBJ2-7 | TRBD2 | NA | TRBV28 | CASRNTKSGRIYEQYF | TGTGCCAGCAGGAATACGAAAAGCGGGAGGATTTACGAGCAGTACTTC
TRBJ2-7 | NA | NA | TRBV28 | CASSLTGYEQYF | TGTGCCAGCAGTCTCACGGGCTACGAGCAGTACTTC
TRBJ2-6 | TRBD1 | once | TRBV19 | CASSRRQGTAGANVLTF | TGTGCCAGTAGCCGACGACAGGGAACGGCTGGGGCCAACGTCCTGACTTTC
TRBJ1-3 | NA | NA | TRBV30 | CAWSPGVSGNTIYF | TGTGCCTGGAGTCCAGGGGTCTCTGGAAACACCATATATTTT
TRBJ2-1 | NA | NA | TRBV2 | CASSDQFNEQFF | TGTGCCAGCAGTGACCAGTTCAATGAGCAGTTCTTC
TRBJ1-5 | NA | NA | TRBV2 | CASSAQGGGNQPQHF | TGTGCCAGCAGTGCCCAGGGAGGAGGCAATCAGCCCCAGCATTTT
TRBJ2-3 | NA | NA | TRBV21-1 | CASSTGTYTDTQYF | TGTGCCAGCAGCACTGGCACATACACCGATACGCAGTATTTT
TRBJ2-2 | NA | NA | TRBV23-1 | CASSQSISGELFF | TGCGCCAGCAGTCAATCGATTAGCGGGGAGCTGTTTTTT
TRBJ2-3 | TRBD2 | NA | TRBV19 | CASSALLAGGDTQYF | TGTGCCAGTAGTGCCCTACTAGCCGGGGGGGATACGCAGTATTTT
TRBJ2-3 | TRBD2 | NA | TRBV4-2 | CASSPKTSDTDTQYF | TGTGCCAGCAGCCCCAAGACTAGCGACACAGATACGCAGTATTTT
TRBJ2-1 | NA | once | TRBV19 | CASSIGDIRSYNEQFF | TGTGCCAGTAGTATCGGGGACATTAGGTCCTACAATGAGCAGTTCTTC
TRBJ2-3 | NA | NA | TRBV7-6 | CASSVGGGADTQYF | TGTGCCAGCAGCGTCGGAGGGGGGGCAGATACGCAGTATTTT
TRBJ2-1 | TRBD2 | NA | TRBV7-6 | CASSFGGGRGFGNEQFF | TGTGCCAGCAGCTTTGGCGGGGGGAGGGGGTTCGGCAATGAGCAGTTCTTC
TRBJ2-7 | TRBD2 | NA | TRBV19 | CASSMGLAVSYEQYF | TGTGCCAGTAGTATGGGACTAGCGGTATCCTACGAGCAGTACTTC
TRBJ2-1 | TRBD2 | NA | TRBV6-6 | CASSDRTSSVYEQFF | TGTGCCAGCAGTGACCGGACTAGTTCTGTTTATGAGCAGTTCTTC
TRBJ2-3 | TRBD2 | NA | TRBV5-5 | CASNLAGVPDTQYF | TGTGCCAGCAACCTAGCGGGGGTCCCAGATACGCAGTATTTT
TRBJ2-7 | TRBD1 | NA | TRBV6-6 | CASSYSGTGVREQYF | TGTGCCAGCAGTTACTCCGGGACAGGGGTGAGGGAGCAGTACTTC
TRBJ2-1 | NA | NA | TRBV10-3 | CAISDRGAFYNEQFF | TGTGCCATCAGTGACAGGGGTGCTTTCTACAATGAGCAGTTCTTC
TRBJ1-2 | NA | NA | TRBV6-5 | CASSTTGNYGYTF | TGTGCCAGCAGTACTACGGGGAACTATGGCTACACCTTC
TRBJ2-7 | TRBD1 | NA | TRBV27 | CASSPQIWGQGLTYEQYF | TGTGCCAGCAGCCCCCAAATCTGGGGACAGGGGTTAACCTACGAGCAGTACTTC
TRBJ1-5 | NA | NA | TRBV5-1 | CASRTGLSSNQPQHF | TGCGCCAGCAGAACGGGACTCTCGAGCAATCAGCCCCAGCATTTT
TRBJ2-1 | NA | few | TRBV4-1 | CASSQADYAYNEQFF | TGCGCCAGCAGCCAAGCGGACTACGCCTACAATGAGCAGTTCTTC
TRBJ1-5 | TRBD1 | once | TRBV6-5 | CASSYSGRGRNQPQHF | TGTGCCAGCAGTTACTCGGGCAGGGGGAGGAATCAGCCCCAGCATTTT
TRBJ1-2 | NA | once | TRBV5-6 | CASRVNYYGYTF | TGTGCCTCCAGGGTAAACTACTATGGCTACACCTTC
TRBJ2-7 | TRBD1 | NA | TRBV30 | CACVDRDRGYEQYF | TGTGCCTGCGTTGACCGGGACAGGGGGTACGAGCAGTACTTC
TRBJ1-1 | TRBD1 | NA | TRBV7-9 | CASRDKDRMNTEAFF | TGTGCCAGCAGAGACAAGGACAGGATGAACACTGAAGCTTTCTTT
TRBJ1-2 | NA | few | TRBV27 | CASRQGSYGYTF | TGTGCCAGCAGGCAGGGAAGCTATGGCTACACCTTC
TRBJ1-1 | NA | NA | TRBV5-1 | CASSLPGTEAFF | TGCGCCAGCAGCTTGCCGGGCACTGAAGCTTTCTTT
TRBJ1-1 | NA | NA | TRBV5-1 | CASSLDTGNTEAFF | TGCGCCAGCAGCTTGGATACGGGGAACACTGAAGCTTTCTTT
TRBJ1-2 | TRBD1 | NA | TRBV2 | CASSEGTGGNYGYTF | TGTGCCAGCAGTGAAGGGACAGGGGGTAACTATGGCTACACCTTC
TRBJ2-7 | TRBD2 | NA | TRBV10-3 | CAISPAGVEQYF | TGTGCCATCAGTCCGGCGGGGGTAGAGCAGTACTTC
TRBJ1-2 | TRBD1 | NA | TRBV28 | CASVHLTGFHGYTF | TGTGCCAGCGTTCACCTGACAGGGTTTCATGGCTACACCTTC
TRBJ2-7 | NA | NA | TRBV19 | CASSNLAGGSSYEQYF | TGTGCCAGTAGTAACCTGGCGGGCGGAAGCTCCTACGAGCAGTACTTC
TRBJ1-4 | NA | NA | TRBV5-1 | CASSYRVATNEKLFF | TGCGCCAGCAGCTACAGGGTCGCAACTAATGAAAAACTGTTTTTT
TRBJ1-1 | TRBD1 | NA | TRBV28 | CASIIRGTGMMAEAFF | TGTGCCAGCATCATCCGCGGGACAGGGATGATGGCTGAAGCTTTCTTT
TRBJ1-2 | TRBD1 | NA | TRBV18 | CASSQPGQGDYGYTF | TGTGCCAGCTCACAGCCGGGACAGGGAGACTATGGCTACACCTTC
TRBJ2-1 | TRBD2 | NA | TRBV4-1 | CASSQDPLRSGSRNEQFF | TGCGCCAGCAGCCAAGATCCCCTCCGTAGCGGGAGTAGGAATGAGCAGTTCTTC
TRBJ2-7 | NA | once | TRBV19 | CASSMRTSYEQYF | TGTGCCAGTAGTATGCGTACCTCCTACGAGCAGTACTTC
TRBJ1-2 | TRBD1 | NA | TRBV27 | CASSSTGAAYGYTF | TGTGCCAGCAGTTCGACAGGGGCGGCCTATGGCTACACCTTC
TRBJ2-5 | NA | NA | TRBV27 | CASSFTGGETQYF | TGTGCCAGCAGTTTTACAGGAGGGGAGACCCAGTACTTC